The rows below give T cell receptor beta chains drawn from one sample of a study of T cells in Graves' hyperthyroidism and ophthalmopathy. TCRdb redid the calling of the multiplex PCR reads with MiXCR, one entry per CDR3 protein. The sample lists approximately 510,000 distinct CDR3 sequences; 20% to 25% were seen once. The specimen sequenced was blood. Every receptor here comes from a man aged 18 to 29 with Graves' hyperthyroidism. CDR3s leave out the opening cysteine and the closing phenylalanine or tryptophan. The order of the fields is J gene, V gene, CDR3 protein.

j_gene: TRBJ2-6
v_gene: TRBV20-1
CDR3aa: SAPIPGSGTNVLT

j_gene: TRBJ1-1
v_gene: TRBV19
CDR3aa: ASTELMGNTEAF

j_gene: TRBJ1-3
v_gene: TRBV20-1
CDR3aa: SARGPNGNTIY

j_gene: TRBJ1-1
v_gene: TRBV28
CDR3aa: ASSTGSGMNTEAF

j_gene: TRBJ1-6
v_gene: TRBV2
CDR3aa: ASSPGQAYNSPLH

j_gene: TRBJ1-1
v_gene: TRBV19
CDR3aa: ASSIWLQAEAF

j_gene: TRBJ1-2
v_gene: TRBV12-3/TRBV12-4
CDR3aa: ASSPRTEINYGYT

j_gene: TRBJ2-5
v_gene: TRBV30
CDR3aa: AWSRGLAAETQY

j_gene: TRBJ1-1
v_gene: TRBV2
CDR3aa: ASRASGRTEAF

j_gene: TRBJ1-1
v_gene: TRBV6-1
CDR3aa: ASSVTGVREAF

j_gene: TRBJ2-7
v_gene: TRBV6-5
CDR3aa: ASSSIDGSYEQY

j_gene: TRBJ1-1
v_gene: TRBV20-1
CDR3aa: SARDPKGPILEAF

j_gene: TRBJ1-2
v_gene: TRBV30
CDR3aa: AWSASLHGGYT

j_gene: TRBJ2-3
v_gene: TRBV12-3/TRBV12-4
CDR3aa: ASSTSGGLLDTQY

j_gene: TRBJ1-3
v_gene: TRBV27
CDR3aa: ASSPHSNVFGNTIY

j_gene: TRBJ2-5
v_gene: TRBV5-1
CDR3aa: ASSLAWRQETQY

j_gene: TRBJ2-5
v_gene: TRBV12-3/TRBV12-4
CDR3aa: ASSLRQGGVGETQY

j_gene: TRBJ2-5
v_gene: TRBV28
CDR3aa: ASSPHGRQETQY

j_gene: TRBJ1-1
v_gene: TRBV19
CDR3aa: ASNPGTGSATEAF

j_gene: TRBJ2-7
v_gene: TRBV20-1
CDR3aa: SAPPQGFAYEQY

j_gene: TRBJ1-2
v_gene: TRBV10-3
CDR3aa: AISGRNTNYGYT

j_gene: TRBJ2-7
v_gene: TRBV4-2
CDR3aa: ASSQTGATYEQY

j_gene: TRBJ1-1
v_gene: TRBV20-1
CDR3aa: SARGGRGTEAF

j_gene: TRBJ1-1
v_gene: TRBV7-9
CDR3aa: ASSSETGRTEAF

j_gene: TRBJ2-5
v_gene: TRBV7-2
CDR3aa: ASSLELSDKTQY

j_gene: TRBJ2-7
v_gene: TRBV2
CDR3aa: ASSPGTSGGAGFLREQY

j_gene: TRBJ1-2
v_gene: TRBV27
CDR3aa: ASSLSGTGAGGYT

j_gene: TRBJ2-7
v_gene: TRBV15
CDR3aa: ATSRDWTGTYEQY

j_gene: TRBJ1-2
v_gene: TRBV27
CDR3aa: ASSPNLPRADGYT

j_gene: TRBJ2-7
v_gene: TRBV20-1
CDR3aa: SARDRLRQAYEQY

j_gene: TRBJ2-7
v_gene: TRBV20-1
CDR3aa: SARAPDRGDRYEQY

j_gene: TRBJ1-5
v_gene: TRBV2
CDR3aa: ASRLTDSGDQPQH

j_gene: TRBJ1-1
v_gene: TRBV12-3/TRBV12-4
CDR3aa: ASSFKGDTEAF

j_gene: TRBJ2-5
v_gene: TRBV9
CDR3aa: ASSALAGQETQY

j_gene: TRBJ1-6
v_gene: TRBV28
CDR3aa: ASRRDTSSPLH

j_gene: TRBJ1-2
v_gene: TRBV12-3/TRBV12-4
CDR3aa: ASSFGQSSGYT

j_gene: TRBJ2-2
v_gene: TRBV6-2/TRBV6-3
CDR3aa: ASHSGGINTGELF